This T cell receptor (beta chain) came from a study of neurological immune-mediated disorders. On the study more broadly: The multiple sclerosis group of around 34 included around 30 relapsing-remitting and 3 secondary progressive patients. Study-wide findings and caveats: A possible signature appeared as one related-CDR3 cluster, in which phylogenetic grouping placed the repertoires of 18 of 34 multiple sclerosis patients.

Time point given: longitudinal time-point 1 (baseline). This clonotype was seen at least ten times. Its specificity is not known. Each TCR transcript was tagged with a 10-nucleotide random UMI during 5'RACE. TCRdb itself ran the 5' RACE reads through MiXCR, one entry per CDR3 protein. The sample carries tens of thousands of distinct CDR3 sequences, roughly 3.1% recorded once. This TCR came from a woman aged 55-75 years with multiple sclerosis. Sequencing was done on a sample of PBMCs.

The DNA for the CDR3 is TGTGCCAGCCATACCGGGACAGGGAACAATGAGCAGTTCTTC. This codes for CASHTGTGNNEQFF. The V and J genes are TRBV19 and TRBJ2-1, with 9 nucleotides matching TRBD1. Germline V gene data show CDR1 as LNHDA and CDR2 as SQIVND (reference sequence). Trimming removed 9 bases from V and 5 bases from J; junction bases left unmatched: 8. The CDR3 consists of 14 residues.